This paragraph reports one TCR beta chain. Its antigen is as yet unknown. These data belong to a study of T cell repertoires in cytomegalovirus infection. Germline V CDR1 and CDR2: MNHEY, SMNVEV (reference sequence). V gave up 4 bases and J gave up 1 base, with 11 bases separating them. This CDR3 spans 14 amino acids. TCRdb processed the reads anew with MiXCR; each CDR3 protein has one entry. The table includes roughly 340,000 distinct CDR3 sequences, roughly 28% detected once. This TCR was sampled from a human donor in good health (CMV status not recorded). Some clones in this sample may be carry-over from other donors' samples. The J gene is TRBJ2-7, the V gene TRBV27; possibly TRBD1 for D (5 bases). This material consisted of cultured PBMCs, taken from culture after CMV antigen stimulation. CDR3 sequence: CASSSPDTSYEQYF. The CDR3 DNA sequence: TGTGCCAGCAGTTCCCCGGACACATCCTACGAGCAGTACTTC.